Here is one TCR beta chain with its context. Which antigen it targets is not known. There are no base qualities to consult, and no much larger clone falls within one base. V loses 7 bases at its end and J loses 4 bases; junction bases beyond the gene matches: 2. The germline V gene yields SQVTM for CDR1 and ANQGSEA for CDR2. The CDR3 spans 12 residues, from the cysteine through the phenylalanine. Only the CDR3 part of the read is kept: 36 bases, read in frame from the first base. These data come from a study of CD8 T cells in ankylosing spondylitis (dated by TCRdb to 2016 to 2017). Context from the whole study: T cell receptor beta repertoires were profiled in healthy donors and ankylosing spondylitis patients so that disease-linked TCR variants could be found. Samples of peripheral blood were taken, and for ankylosing spondylitis patients, synovial fluid was collected as well. The full study cohort was made up of under 30 ankylosing spondylitis patients and approximately 100 healthy donors. Overall results and qualifications from the work: According to the report, matched synovial fluid samples from ankylosing spondylitis patients were significantly enriched for the disease-linked clones. Some motif variants were previously reported in synovial fluid and blood of reactive arthritis patients, suggesting common disease-initiation mechanisms. In peripheral blood, the disease-linked clones were found at relatively low frequencies and had a CD8+ phenotype. Blood from ankylosing spondylitis patients appeared to be characterized by a TCR beta motif made up of seven or eight highly homologous amino acid variants.

The data were produced on an Illumina HiSeq 2500. Quantitative 5'-RACE with molecular barcodes was the method used to prepare the TCR beta libraries. The original methods were these. A new computational method, built on a probabilistic model of VDJ rearrangement, was used to identify disease-linked TCR variants. TCRdb ran its own pipeline on the public reads, namely fastp trimming at Q25 and MiXCR clone calling, and kept in-frame beta chains. CDR3 protein duplicates are merged, each entry listing the most common genes and DNA. The V and J calls come from TCRdb's annotation, not from the publication. In all, the sample holds approximately 540,000 distinct CDR3 sequences, and over 9.5% of those were seen once. The top ten hold 6.8% of the sample.

Rearrangement joined TRBV29-1 to TRBJ2-5, with 11 bases in between that match TRBD2. The source is a male donor with ankylosing spondylitis. The sequencing input was blood, either unsorted or a sorted T cell fraction (not recorded which). The DNA sequence is as follows: TGCAGCGCAGGGACTAGCGGAGAGACCCAGTACTTC. It translates as CSAGTSGETQYF.